This T cell receptor (beta chain) comes out of a study of T-cell reconstitution after alpha-beta-depleted transplantation in children. This clonotype was seen ten or more times. The antigen remains undetermined. Study results and caveats: Several hundred expanded graft clones reportedly were the source of alpha-beta T cells about two months after transplant. There were some patients whose high TCRbeta diversity at day 60 came from surviving recipient T cells and thymic progenitors. Among T cells one year after transplant, newly produced cells accounted for most counts and diversity.

The V gene's germline CDR1 is DFQATT and CDR2 SNEGSKA (reference sequence). Trimming removed 0 bases from V and 7 bases from J, with 12 bases in between. This CDR3 has 14 residues. Using unique molecular identifiers, the investigators prepared the TCRbeta library. MiXCR was run by TCRdb on the PCR reads, yielding one entry per CDR3 protein. The sample carries about 590,000 distinct CDR3 sequences, 10% to 15% recorded once. The chain couples TRBV20-1 to TRBJ1-4; no reliable D call. The sequence was obtained from a male patient under 18 who had a stem cell transplant for acute myeloid leukemia, so the T cells may come from the graft donor. The sample in question was PBMCs, mostly from graft donor cells, obtained 360 days after TCRalphabeta/CD19-depleted stem cell transplant. CDR3 loop: CSAREGGLGEKLFF. CDR3 DNA: TGCAGTGCTAGAGAGGGCGGATTGGGTGAAAAACTGTTTTTT.